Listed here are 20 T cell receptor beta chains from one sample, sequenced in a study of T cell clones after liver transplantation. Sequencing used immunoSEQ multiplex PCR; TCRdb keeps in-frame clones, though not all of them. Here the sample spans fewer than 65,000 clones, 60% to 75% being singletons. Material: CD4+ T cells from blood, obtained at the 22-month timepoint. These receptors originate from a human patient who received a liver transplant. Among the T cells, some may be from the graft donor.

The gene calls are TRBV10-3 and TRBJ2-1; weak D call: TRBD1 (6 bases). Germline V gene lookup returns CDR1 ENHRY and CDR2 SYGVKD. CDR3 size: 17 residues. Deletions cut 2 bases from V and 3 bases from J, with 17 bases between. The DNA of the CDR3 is TGTGCCATCAGTGAGAATTTGCAACAGGGCAGCTACAATGAGCAGTTCTTC. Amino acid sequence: CAISENLQQGSYNEQFF.

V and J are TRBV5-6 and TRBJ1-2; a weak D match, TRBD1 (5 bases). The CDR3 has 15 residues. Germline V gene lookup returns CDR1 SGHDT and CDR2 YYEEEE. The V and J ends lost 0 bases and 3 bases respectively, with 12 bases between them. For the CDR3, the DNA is TGTGCCAGCAGCTTGGAAAGGGGATCATACTATGGCTACACCTTC. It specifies CASSLERGSYYGYTF. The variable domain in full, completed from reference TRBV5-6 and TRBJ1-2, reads DAGVTQSPTHLIKTRGQQVTLRCSPKSGHDTVSWYQQALGQGPQFIFQYYEEEERQRGNFPDRFSGHQFPNYSSELNVNALLLGDSALYLCASSLERGSYYGYTFGSGTRLTVV.

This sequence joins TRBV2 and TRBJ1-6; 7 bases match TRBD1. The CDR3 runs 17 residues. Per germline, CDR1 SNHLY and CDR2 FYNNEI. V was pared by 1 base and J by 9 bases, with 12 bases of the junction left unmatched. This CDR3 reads CASSEETGFSHTSPLHF. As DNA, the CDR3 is TGTGCCAGCAGTGAAGAGACAGGGTTCAGCCATACTTCACCCCTCCACTTT.

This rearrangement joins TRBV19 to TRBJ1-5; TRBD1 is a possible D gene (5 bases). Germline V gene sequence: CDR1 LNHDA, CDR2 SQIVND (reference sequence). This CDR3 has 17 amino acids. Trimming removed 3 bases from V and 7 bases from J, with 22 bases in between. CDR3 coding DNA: TGTGCCAGTAGTATCTCAGGGATCCCAGGGAACGGACAGCCCCAGCATTTT. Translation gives CASSISGIPGNGQPQHF.

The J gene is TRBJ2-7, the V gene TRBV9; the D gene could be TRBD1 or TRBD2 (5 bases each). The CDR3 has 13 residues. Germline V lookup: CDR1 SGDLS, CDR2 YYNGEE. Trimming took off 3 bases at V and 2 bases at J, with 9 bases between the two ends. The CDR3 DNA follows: TGTGCCAGCAGCGGGGGGATTACCTACGAGCAGTACTTC. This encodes CASSGGITYEQYF.

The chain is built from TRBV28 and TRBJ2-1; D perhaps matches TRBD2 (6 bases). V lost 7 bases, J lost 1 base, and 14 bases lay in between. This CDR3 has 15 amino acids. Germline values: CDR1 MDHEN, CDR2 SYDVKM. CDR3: CASTRDRGSYNEQFF. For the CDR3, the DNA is TGTGCCAGCACGCGGGACCGCGGGTCCTACAATGAGCAGTTCTTC.

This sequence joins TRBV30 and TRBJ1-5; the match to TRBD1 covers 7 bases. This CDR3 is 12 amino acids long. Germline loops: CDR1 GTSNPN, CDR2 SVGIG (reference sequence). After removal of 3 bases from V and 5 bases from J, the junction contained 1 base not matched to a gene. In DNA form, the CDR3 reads TGTGCCTGGAGGACAGGGCATCAGCCCCAGCATTTT. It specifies CAWRTGHQPQHF.

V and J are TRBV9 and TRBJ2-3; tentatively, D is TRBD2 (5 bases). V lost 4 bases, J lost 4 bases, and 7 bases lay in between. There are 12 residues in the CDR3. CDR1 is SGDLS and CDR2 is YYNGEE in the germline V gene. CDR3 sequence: CASSPGADTQYF. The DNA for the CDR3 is TGTGCCAGCAGCCCCGGGGCAGATACGCAGTATTTT.

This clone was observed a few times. CDR3 nucleotides: TGTGCCAGCAGCTCCTTTGGGTGGGGGGAACAAGAGACCCAGTACTTC. This encodes CASSSFGWGEQETQYF. The V gene is TRBV7-9, the J gene TRBJ2-5, with D maybe TRBD2 (6 bases). Trimming took 4 bases from V and 2 from J, leaving 17 bases between them. Germline CDR1 reads SEHNR; CDR2 reads FQNEAQ (reference sequence). This CDR3 is built from 16 residues.

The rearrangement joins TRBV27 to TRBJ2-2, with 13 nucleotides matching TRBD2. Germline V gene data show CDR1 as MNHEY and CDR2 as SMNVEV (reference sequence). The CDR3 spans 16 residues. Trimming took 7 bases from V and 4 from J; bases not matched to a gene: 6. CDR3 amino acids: CASNPGLAGFTGELFF. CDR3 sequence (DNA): TGTGCCAGCAACCCGGGACTAGCGGGGTTCACCGGGGAGCTGTTTTTT.

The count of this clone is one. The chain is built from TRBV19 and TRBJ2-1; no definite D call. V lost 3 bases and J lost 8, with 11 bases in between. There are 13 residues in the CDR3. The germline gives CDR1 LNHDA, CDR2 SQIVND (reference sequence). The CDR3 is CASSIHKWDEQFF. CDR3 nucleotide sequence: TGTGCCAGTAGTATTCATAAGTGGGATGAGCAGTTCTTC.

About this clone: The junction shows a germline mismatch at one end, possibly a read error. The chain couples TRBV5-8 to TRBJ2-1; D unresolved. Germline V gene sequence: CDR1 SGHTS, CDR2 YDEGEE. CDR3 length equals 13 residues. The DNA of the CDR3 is TGTGCCAGCACCTTGGGTAGAAAGAATGAGCAGTTCTTC. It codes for CASTLGRKNEQFF.

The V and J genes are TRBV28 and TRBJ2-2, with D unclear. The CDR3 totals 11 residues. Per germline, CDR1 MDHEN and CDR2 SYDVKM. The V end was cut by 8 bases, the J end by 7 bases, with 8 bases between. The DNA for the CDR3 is TGTGCCAGCGCCCCCAGCGGGGAGCTGTTTTTT. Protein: CASAPSGELFF.

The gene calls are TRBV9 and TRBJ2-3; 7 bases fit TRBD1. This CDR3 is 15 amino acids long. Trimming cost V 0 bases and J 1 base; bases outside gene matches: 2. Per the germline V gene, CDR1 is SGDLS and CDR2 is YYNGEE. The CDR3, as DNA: TGTGCCAGCAGCGTAGGTCAGGGGGGCACAGATACGCAGTATTTT. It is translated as CASSVGQGGTDTQYF.

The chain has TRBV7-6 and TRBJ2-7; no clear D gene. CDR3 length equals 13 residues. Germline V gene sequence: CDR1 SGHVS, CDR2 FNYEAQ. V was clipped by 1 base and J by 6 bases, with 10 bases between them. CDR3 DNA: TGTGCCAGCAGCTTAGAACTACAGCGCGAGCAGTACTTC. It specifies CASSLELQREQYF.

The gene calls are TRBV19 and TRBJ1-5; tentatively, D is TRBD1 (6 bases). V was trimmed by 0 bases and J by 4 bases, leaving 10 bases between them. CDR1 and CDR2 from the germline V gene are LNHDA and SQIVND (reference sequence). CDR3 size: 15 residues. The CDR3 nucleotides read TGTGCCAGTAGTATAGAGGGGGGGGCGAATCAGCCCCAGCATTTT. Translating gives CASSIEGGANQPQHF.

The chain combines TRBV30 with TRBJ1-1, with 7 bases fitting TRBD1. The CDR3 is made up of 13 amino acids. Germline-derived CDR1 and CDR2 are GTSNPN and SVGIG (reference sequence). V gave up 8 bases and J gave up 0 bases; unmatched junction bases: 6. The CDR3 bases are TGTGCCGGAAAGGGACAGATGAACACTGAAGCTTTCTTT. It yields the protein CAGKGQMNTEAFF.

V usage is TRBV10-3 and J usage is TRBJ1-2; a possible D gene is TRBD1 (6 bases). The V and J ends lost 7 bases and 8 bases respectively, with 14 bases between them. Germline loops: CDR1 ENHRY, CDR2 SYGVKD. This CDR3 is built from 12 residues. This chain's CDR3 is CAIINREGGYTF. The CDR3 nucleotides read TGTGCCATCATTAACAGGGAAGGGGGCTACACCTTC.

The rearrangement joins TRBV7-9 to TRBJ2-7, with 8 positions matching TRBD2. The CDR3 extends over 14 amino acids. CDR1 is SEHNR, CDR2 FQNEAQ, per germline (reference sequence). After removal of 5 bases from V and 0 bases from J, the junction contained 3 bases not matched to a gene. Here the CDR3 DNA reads TGTGCCAGCAGCGCCGGGGGGGTCTCCTACGAGCAGTACTTC. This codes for CASSAGGVSYEQYF. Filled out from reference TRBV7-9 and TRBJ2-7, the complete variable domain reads DTGVSQNPRHKITKRGQNVTFRCDPISEHNRLYWYRQTLGQGPEFLTYFQNEAQLEKSRLLSDRFSAERPKGSFSTLEIQRTEQGDSAMYLCASSAGGVSYEQYFGPGTRLTVT.

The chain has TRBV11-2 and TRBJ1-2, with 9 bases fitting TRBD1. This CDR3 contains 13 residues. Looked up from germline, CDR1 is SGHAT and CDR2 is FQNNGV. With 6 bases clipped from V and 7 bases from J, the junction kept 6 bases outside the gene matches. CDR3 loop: CASSRDRAAGYTF. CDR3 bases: TGTGCCAGCAGTCGGGACAGGGCTGCTGGCTACACCTTC.